The 28 T cell receptor beta chains reported below all come from one sample, sequenced in a study of T cells in Graves' hyperthyroidism and ophthalmopathy (dated by TCRdb to between 2019 and 2020). Libraries were built with multiplex PCR. The sample was run on an Illumina HiSeq 2000. Amplification of TCR beta CDR3 regions was carried out from RNA transcripts. For the first round of RT-PCR on the TCR CDR3, the HTBI primer set was used together with the Qiagen OneStep RT-PCR kit. TCRdb reanalyzed the raw reads on its own, using fastp at Q25 for trimming and MiXCR for clone calling, and kept in-frame beta chains. When rows share a CDR3 protein, they turn into one entry using the most common DNA and genes. This sample is represented by some 550,000 distinct CDR3 sequences; approximately 15% of them were singletons. The ten largest clones capture 2.5% to 4% of the sample. The sequencing sample was made of blood. All receptors come from a woman in her thirties or forties with Graves' ophthalmopathy.

This clonotype has a single count. The chain recombines TRBV9 with TRBJ2-3; D may match TRBD1 or TRBD2 (6 bases each). The germline gives CDR1 SGDLS, CDR2 YYNGEE. The CDR3 extends over 15 amino acids. Trimming removed 0 bases from V and 5 bases from J, with 13 bases in between. CDR3 in DNA: TGTGCCAGCAGCGTAGGGGGGGCCAGGGGAGATACGCAGTATTTT. This encodes CASSVGGARGDTQYF.

In this sample, this clonotype turned up many times. The CDR3 region has the DNA TGTGCCAGCTCACCACAAGGGTATGGCAATCAGCCCCAGCATTTT. Its protein product is CASSPQGYGNQPQHF. J is TRBJ1-5 and V is TRBV18; the D is unclear. Between the trimmed V and J ends, which lost 1 base and 2 bases, there was a span of 9 bases. Per germline, CDR1 KGHSH and CDR2 LQKENI. This CDR3 has 15 residues.

Remarks on this clonotype: A much larger clone is a single base away; this may be a read error. The rearrangement uses TRBV5-1 and TRBJ2-1; D is uncertain. The CDR3 contains 15 residues. Germline V gives CDR1 SGHRS, CDR2 YFSETQ. DNA of the CDR3: TGCGCCAGCAGCTTGTTCATCCCTAGGAACAATGGGCAGTTCTTC. Translated: CASSLFIPRNNGQFF.

In this sample, this clonotype turned up many times. This rearrangement joins TRBV28 to TRBJ1-5; 10 positions agree with TRBD1. This CDR3 has 13 amino acids. CDR1 and CDR2 from the germline V gene are MDHEN and SYDVKM. V lost 6 bases to trimming and J lost 7 bases; unmatched junction nucleotides: 3. This CDR3 reads CASRGQGLQPQHF. The CDR3 DNA sequence: TGTGCCAGCAGGGGACAGGGGCTCCAGCCCCAGCATTTT.

This clonotype has more than one count but fewer than ten. CDR3 sequence: CSASPTGPYNEQFF. In DNA form, the CDR3 reads TGCAGTGCTAGTCCTACCGGACCCTACAATGAGCAGTTCTTC. The chain employs TRBV20-1 and TRBJ2-1; the D is unclear. The CDR3 runs 14 residues. Germline values: CDR1 DFQATT, CDR2 SNEGSKA (reference sequence). The V and J ends lost 3 bases and 2 bases respectively, with 11 bases between them.

This clonotype has just a few counts. The rearrangement links TRBV12-3 or TRBV12-4 to TRBJ2-5, with D perhaps matching TRBD2 (6 bases). V was clipped by 6 bases and J by 4 bases, with 9 bases between them. This CDR3 region has 12 residues. CDR3 in amino acids: CASRDYGETQYF. Written as DNA, the CDR3 is TGTGCCAGCAGGGACTACGGAGAGACCCAGTACTTC.

The rearrangement uses TRBV2 and TRBJ2-7; weak D call: TRBD1 (7 bases). This CDR3 region has 15 residues. Trimming took 5 bases from V and 1 from J, leaving 15 bases between them. Germline V gene lookup returns CDR1 SNHLY and CDR2 FYNNEI. The CDR3 loop reads CASSHPGGRSYEQYF. In DNA form, the CDR3 reads TGTGCCAGCAGTCATCCAGGGGGGAGATCCTACGAGCAGTACTTC.

A few counts support this clonotype. The CDR3 nucleotides read TGCAGCGTTGCCCGGACGAGCGGGATCCGAGAGACCCAGTACTTC. It codes for CSVARTSGIRETQYF. The V and J genes are TRBV29-1 and TRBJ2-5, with 7 bases aligning to TRBD2. The CDR3 spans 15 residues. Losses at the gene ends were 4 bases for V and 4 bases for J; bases not matched to a gene: 12. From germline, CDR1 is SQVTM and CDR2 ANQGSEA.

This clonotype has just a few counts. The V gene is TRBV20-1, the J gene TRBJ2-5, with D perhaps matching TRBD1 or TRBD2 (6 bases each). The V gene's germline CDR1 is DFQATT and CDR2 SNEGSKA (reference sequence). Between the trimmed V and J ends, which lost 0 bases and 7 bases, there was a span of 18 bases. The CDR3 has 15 residues. The CDR3 DNA is TGCAGTGCTAGAGAGAGGGGGAGGAGTTGGGGGACCCAGTACTTC. Encoded protein: CSARERGRSWGTQYF.

Details on this clonotype: The CDR3 carries no conserved terminal phenylalanine or tryptophan, so it likely arises from a read error. The chain uses TRBV6-9 and TRBJ1-2; no reliable D call. Trimming pared 3 bases from V and 3 bases from J, leaving 14 bases between. Germline lookup yields CDR1 MNHGY and CDR2 SVAAGI. CDR3 length equals 15 residues. Here the CDR3 DNA reads TGTGCCAGCAGTTACACCCTGGGAGGCGACTATGGCTACACCCTC. This gives the protein CASSYTLGGDYGYTL.

This clonotype was recorded at least ten times. The chain couples TRBV3-1 to TRBJ1-2, with a tentative D call TRBD1 (6 bases). V gave up 1 base and J gave up 4 bases, with 7 bases separating them. Germline loops: CDR1 LGHDT, CDR2 YNNKEL (reference sequence). This CDR3 has 13 residues. This CDR3 is CASSQAGVYGYTF. CDR3 bases: TGTGCCAGCAGCCAAGCAGGGGTCTATGGCTACACCTTC.

The chain recombines TRBV10-3 with TRBJ2-1; 9 bases agree with TRBD1. The V gene's germline CDR1 is ENHRY and CDR2 SYGVKD. V lost 6 bases, J lost 6 bases, and 6 bases stayed unmatched. This CDR3 has 14 amino acids. In DNA, the CDR3 is TGTGCCATCAGAACCGGGACAGGGATCAATGAGCAGTTCTTC. Its translation: CAIRTGTGINEQFF.

This clonotype was counted ten times or more. The CDR3 nucleotides read TGTGCCAGCAGCATTACCACGGGATCTGAGCAGTTCTTC. Its translation: CASSITTGSEQFF. The chain combines TRBV7-8 with TRBJ2-1; D is possibly TRBD2 (5 bases). V was trimmed by 5 bases and J by 9 bases, leaving 14 bases between them. Germline V gene lookup returns CDR1 SGHVS and CDR2 FQNEAQ. This CDR3 is 13 amino acids long.

The rearrangement links TRBV12-3 or TRBV12-4 to TRBJ2-2; 9 bases agree with TRBD1. The V and J ends lost 5 bases and 7 bases, in that order; junction bases with no gene match: 8. The CDR3 is 15 residues long. The CDR3 DNA reads TGTGCCAGCAGTATTTACAGGGGGCGTAGCGGGGAGCTGTTTTTT. It yields the protein CASSIYRGRSGELFF.

This clonotype was found many times. This chain connects TRBV6-5 to TRBJ2-7; 8 nucleotides align to TRBD2. The CDR3 spans 16 residues. V lost 0 bases, J lost 2 bases, and 6 bases stayed unmatched. Germline CDR1 is MNHEY and CDR2 is SVGAGI. For the CDR3, the DNA is TGTGCCAGCAGTTACTCGTTTAGCGGGGCAGCCTACGAGCAGTACTTC. It yields the protein CASSYSFSGAAYEQYF.

This clonotype was counted a few times. The chain is built from TRBV29-1 and TRBJ2-3; D unresolved. Trimming pared 6 bases from V and 3 bases from J, leaving 10 bases between. The CDR3 has 12 residues. Looked up from germline, CDR1 is SQVTM and CDR2 is ANQGSEA. CDR3 nucleotide sequence: TGCAGCGTCTCCAGTGGAACAGATACGCAGTATTTT. Its translation: CSVSSGTDTQYF.

This clonotype was picked up many times. The V and J genes are TRBV3-1 and TRBJ2-1; 13 positions match TRBD2. The CDR3 sequence is 15 residues long. Per the germline V gene, CDR1 is LGHDT and CDR2 is YNNKEL (reference sequence). V trimming: 1 base; J trimming: 6 bases; junction bases outside the gene matches: 0. The CDR3 loop reads CASSQGTSGSNEQFF. The CDR3 bases are TGTGCCAGCAGCCAAGGGACTAGCGGGAGCAATGAGCAGTTCTTC.

This clonotype came up many times. The chain uses TRBV7-2 and TRBJ2-1; 13 bases agree with TRBD2. The CDR3 totals 14 residues. Germline CDR1 and CDR2: SGHTA and FQGNSA. The ends lost 5 bases at V and 13 bases at J; junction bases unmatched: 8. CDR3 sequence: CASSAGLAGVHQFF. The CDR3 DNA sequence: TGTGCCAGCAGCGCCGGACTAGCGGGGGTGCATCAGTTCTTC.

This CDR3 is CASSSSTNSPLHF. CDR3 sequence (DNA): TGTGCCAGTAGTAGTTCGACTAATTCACCCCTCCACTTT. This rearrangement joins TRBV19 to TRBJ1-6; D call uncertain. V lost 4 bases and J lost 6, with 7 bases in between. There are 13 residues in the CDR3. Germline values: CDR1 LNHDA, CDR2 SQIVND (reference sequence).

This clonotype occurred many times. CDR3 in amino acids: CASSSATGDEQFF. As DNA, the CDR3 is TGTGCCAGCAGTTCTGCGACAGGGGACGAGCAGTTCTTC. The chain combines TRBV12-3 or TRBV12-4 with TRBJ2-1, with TRBD1 matching 8 bases. This CDR3 contains 13 residues. V gave up 4 bases and J gave up 10 bases; unmatched junction bases: 6.

This clonotype was counted at least ten times. The rearrangement joins TRBV20-1 to TRBJ2-5; no firm D call. This CDR3 is built from 12 residues. CDR1 and CDR2 from the germline V gene are DFQATT and SNEGSKA (reference sequence). The V and J ends lost 5 bases and 5 bases respectively, with 12 bases between them. CDR3 amino acids: CSAPATLETQYF. The CDR3 DNA is TGCAGTGCTCCCGCTACCTTGGAGACCCAGTACTTC.

This sequence joins TRBV27 and TRBJ2-7; the D is unclear. The CDR3 spans 15 residues. V dropped 2 bases and J dropped 4 bases, with 15 bases sitting between them. CDR1 MNHEY and CDR2 SMNVEV come from the germline V gene (reference sequence). As DNA, the CDR3 is TGTGCCAGCAGTTTAAAAGGGCCAGGTCCGTACGAGCAGTACTTC. This gives the protein CASSLKGPGPYEQYF.

Turning to this clonotype: Given a much more abundant clone one base away, this may be a read error. The chain employs TRBV11-2 and TRBJ2-5, with unresolved D. V was trimmed by 5 bases and J by 4 bases, leaving 11 bases between them. This CDR3 has 13 amino acids. CDR1 is SGHAT, CDR2 FQNNGV, per germline. Here the CDR3 DNA reads TGTGCCAGCAGCGTTTCCCCAGTAGAGACCCAGTACTTC. Residues: CASSVSPVETQYF.

Only a few counts were recorded for this clonotype. V gene TRBV9 combines with J gene TRBJ2-2; D ambiguous. Trimming took off 1 base at V and 4 bases at J, with 8 bases between the two ends. CDR3 size: 14 residues. Germline V gene sequence: CDR1 SGDLS, CDR2 YYNGEE. The CDR3 bases are TGTGCCAGCAGCGTAAGTTCCCCCACCGGGGAGCTGTTTTTT. It translates to CASSVSSPTGELFF.

This clonotype has at least ten counts. The J gene is TRBJ1-1, the V gene TRBV7-9; D is perhaps TRBD1 (5 bases). Germline V gene lookup returns CDR1 SEHNR and CDR2 FQNEAQ (reference sequence). V was shortened by 7 bases and J by 0 bases, with 18 bases between the two germline ends. The CDR3 sequence is 16 residues long. The CDR3 sequence: CASTEGAGVMNTEAFF. CDR3 bases: TGTGCCAGCACCGAAGGGGCAGGCGTCATGAACACTGAAGCTTTCTTT. Using reference TRBV7-9 and TRBJ1-1 for the parts outside the CDR3, the full variable domain is DTGVSQNPRHKITKRGQNVTFRCDPISEHNRLYWYRQTLGQGPEFLTYFQNEAQLEKSRLLSDRFSAERPKGSFSTLEIQRTEQGDSAMYLCASTEGAGVMNTEAFFGQGTRLTVV.

This clonotype was seen more than once but under ten times. The chain employs TRBV20-1 and TRBJ2-7; D is possibly TRBD1 (5 bases). V dropped 2 bases and J dropped 5 bases, with 10 bases sitting between them. Per the germline V gene, CDR1 is DFQATT and CDR2 is SNEGSKA (reference sequence). CDR3 length: 12 residues. CDR3 in amino acids: CSARSGSHEQYF. The CDR3 bases are TGCAGTGCTAGATCAGGGTCTCACGAGCAGTACTTC.

On this clonotype: Possible read error: a much larger clone is one base away. The chain has TRBV28 and TRBJ2-5; 8 bases are a match to TRBD2. The CDR3 is 17 amino acids. Germline CDR1 MDHEN, CDR2 SYDVKM. In DNA form, the CDR3 reads TGTGCCACCCCACCTTCTCCTCTACGGGGGGGCGAAGAGACCCAGCACTTC. Its translation is CATPPSPLRGGEETQHF.

This clonotype was detected a few times. The rearrangement links TRBV4-1 to TRBJ2-7; 10 positions agree with TRBD2. Germline assignment: CDR1 MGHRA and CDR2 YSYEKL. This CDR3 is built from 15 residues. V shed 1 base and J 4 bases; nucleotides not matched to a gene: 4. The CDR3 is CASSQVGTSEYEQYF. The CDR3 region has the DNA TGCGCCAGCAGCCAAGTAGGGACTAGCGAGTACGAGCAGTACTTC.